This section outlines one T cell receptor beta chain sequence together with its context. What this receptor recognizes is not known. Within one base of it there is no much larger clone, and no base qualities were kept. From the germline V gene, CDR1 is MNHNS and CDR2 is SASEGT. V loses 0 bases of germline sequence and J loses 3 bases, and the interval between the two ends is 9 bases. The CDR3 starts with the cysteine, ends with the phenylalanine, and has 14 residues. The retained sequence is limited to the CDR3, 42 bases, with the frame set at the first base. The intended sense of this specimen's time point label: cells obtained before transplantation from donor or recipient. CD3+CD4+ and CD3+CD8+ populations were FACS-sorted from unstimulated pre-transplant donor and recipient cells taken from spleen or lymph nodes. The library relied on the immunoSEQ multiplex PCR assay. For most patients, genomic DNA was isolated with the Qiagen DNeasy Blood and Tissue Kit and shipped frozen to Adaptive Biotechnologies for TCR sequencing. For most patients, high-throughput TCR-beta CDR3 sequencing of genomic DNA was performed by Adaptive Biotechnologies. The paper's processing steps were these. TCR sequencing data for over 15 patients were retrieved from Adaptive's ImmunoSEQ software; a few other patients were processed with MiXCR and VDJtools. CD4 versus CD8 sorting errors were corrected by removing sequences found in both subsets at a frequency ratio below 5:1. Because the origin of CDR3 nucleotide sequences shared between donor and recipient could not be assigned, those sequences were removed. To count as alloreactive, a clone needed at least 2-fold expansion over unstimulated cells and a minimum CFSE-low frequency of 0.002% (template counts) or 0.001% (read counts). Mappable clones were those detected in sequenced pre-transplant spleen, lymph node, or MLR CFSE-low populations of the donor or recipient. The cumulative frequency of alloreactive clones was calculated as a percentage of all sequences, weighted by copy number. The clones in this table, taken by TCRdb from immuneACCESS, are in-frame only. Not every clone is retained; where verified, under half of the shortfall comes from an unresolved V gene, and the cause of the rest is unknown. The V and J calls and clone size are taken from that table; D and trimming were inferred from the DNA. The sample yields tens of thousands of clones; 75% to 95% were counted once. 0.4% to 0.5% of the sample lies in the top ten.

This record belongs to a study of graft-versus-host responses after intestinal transplantation (dated by TCRdb to about 2021). With respect to the entire study: The transplants that recipients got were multivisceral, liver-intestinal, or isolated intestinal. Donor T cell macrochimerism was defined as a peak of at least 4% donor T cells among recipient peripheral blood mononuclear cells. Rather than being sequenced by the commercial service, samples from a few later patients were sequenced in-house on an Illumina MiSeq and processed with MiXCR. Alloreactive clones were identified by sequencing pre-transplant mixed lymphocyte reaction products and comparing these products with unstimulated pre-transplant donor and recipient T cells. After intestinal transplantation, graft-versus-host and host-versus-graft alloreactive T cell clones were followed in the graft, circulation and bone marrow using bulk TCR-beta CDR3 sequencing. The cohort enrolled under 30 intestinal transplant recipients, one of whom was a retransplant, and 3 patients without pretransplant specimens were excluded. All recipients received anti-thymocyte globulin induction followed by maintenance tacrolimus and steroids for approximately 3 years.

Study-wide findings and limitations: Early after transplant, peak levels of circulating GvH clones were found to be associated with declines in HvG clones. Conclusions were limited by the relatively low number and heterogeneity of intestinal transplant patients. GvH clones turned up in recipient bone marrow, with some appearing earlier in ileal mucosa or blood, a pattern consistent with an intestinal mucosal origin. High GvH to HvG T cell clonal ratios were observed in the allografts of patients with donor T cell macrochimerism.

The material was unstimulated CD8+ T cells sorted from spleen or lymph node cells, obtained before intestinal transplant. This receptor chain uses TRBV6-1 and TRBJ2-7; a confident D gene designation cannot be given. This TCR came from a human donor who received an intestinal transplant. CDR3 region: CASSEAQVGYEQYF. The DNA is TGTGCCAGCAGTGAAGCCCAGGTTGGCTACGAGCAGTACTTC.